The next 7 T cell receptor beta chains were all read from a single sample in a study of T cell responses to AZD1222 COVID-19 vaccine. Measured with immunoSEQ multiplex PCR; TCRdb has only the in-frame clones, and not every one. The table has some 130,000 clones, approximately 83% seen once. Specimen: peripheral blood, collected on day 0 of AZD1222 vaccination. The source is an adult in good health.

This chain joins TRBV11-2 and TRBJ1-2; tentatively, D is TRBD1 (5 bases). Germline CDR1 SGHAT, CDR2 FQNNGV. Between the trimmed V and J ends, which lost 3 bases and 8 bases, there was a span of 16 bases. This CDR3 spans 14 amino acids. The CDR3 here is CASSFTVGERGYTF. In nucleotides, the CDR3 is TGTGCCAGCAGCTTCACGGTAGGGGAGAGGGGCTACACCTTC. The full variable domain, rest sourced from reference TRBV11-2 and TRBJ1-2, is EAGVAQSPRYKIIEKRQSVAFWCNPISGHATLYWYQQILGQGPKLLIQFQNNGVVDDSQLPKDRFSAERLKGVDSTLKIQPAKLEDSAVYLCASSFTVGERGYTFGSGTRLTVV.

The chain uses TRBV7-9 and TRBJ1-5; TRBD1 matches at 7 bases. The V and J ends lost 1 base and 7 bases, in that order; junction bases with no gene match: 4. The V gene's germline CDR1 is SEHNR and CDR2 FQNEAQ (reference sequence). The CDR3 covers 14 residues. The CDR3 DNA follows: TGTGCCAGCAGCTTAGAAGGGGGCGGACAGCCCCAGCATTTT. Amino acid sequence: CASSLEGGGQPQHF.

V gene TRBV19 combines with J gene TRBJ1-2; D is uncertain. Trimming stripped 4 bases from V and 4 bases from J, with 13 bases between. Germline V gene sequence: CDR1 LNHDA, CDR2 SQIVND (reference sequence). The CDR3 covers 14 residues. As DNA, the CDR3 is TGTGCCAGTAGTAGAGTCGGGCAGGTCTATGGCTACACCTTC. This translates into CASSRVGQVYGYTF. Using reference TRBV19 and TRBJ1-2 for the parts outside the CDR3, the full variable domain is DGGITQSPKYLFRKEGQNVTLSCEQNLNHDAMYWYRQDPGQGLRLIYYSQIVNDFQKGDIAEGYSVSREKKESFPLTVTSAQKNPTAFYLCASSRVGQVYGYTFGSGTRLTVV.

V is TRBV3-1 (or the pseudogene TRBV3-2) and J is TRBJ2-5; D possibly matches TRBD1 or TRBD2 (5 bases each). V gave up 6 bases and J gave up 5 bases, with 16 bases separating them. The CDR3 sequence is 14 residues long. CDR1 and CDR2 from the germline V gene are LGHDT and YNNKEL (reference sequence). This CDR3 reads CASSGDDPSETQYF. The CDR3 DNA is TGTGCCAGCAGTGGGGACGACCCTTCGGAGACCCAGTACTTC.

The rearrangement uses TRBV9 and TRBJ2-1; weak D call: TRBD2 (5 bases). The CDR3 runs 15 residues. The V gene's germline CDR1 is SGDLS and CDR2 YYNGEE. V was trimmed by 4 bases and J by 4 bases, leaving 15 bases between them. The CDR3 reads CASSSRVEGYNEQFF. CDR3 DNA: TGTGCCAGCAGCTCGCGGGTAGAGGGTTACAATGAGCAGTTCTTC.

This sequence joins TRBV3-1 (or the pseudogene TRBV3-2) and TRBJ2-1; D is ambiguous. The germline V gene encodes CDR1 LGHDT and CDR2 YNNKEL (reference sequence). CDR3 length equals 11 residues. Deletions cut 6 bases from V and 7 bases from J, with 7 bases between. CDR3 in amino acids: CASSARNEQFF. The CDR3 nucleotides are TGTGCCAGCAGTGCTCGGAATGAGCAGTTCTTC.

This clone turned up a few times. This chain connects TRBV7-9 to TRBJ1-3, with D tentatively TRBD1 (5 bases). V was trimmed by 8 bases and J by 4 bases, leaving 15 bases between them. The CDR3 loop spans 14 amino acids. CDR1 and CDR2 from the germline V gene are SEHNR and FQNEAQ (reference sequence). The CDR3 here is CASPPTEGGNTIYF. CDR3 nucleotide sequence: TGTGCCAGCCCTCCGACAGAAGGGGGAAACACCATATATTTT.